This T cell receptor beta chain was documented in a study of regulatory T cells in long-lasting Graves disease. This clonotype has at least ten counts. The CDR3 has 14 amino acids. Germline CDR1 reads DFQATT; CDR2 reads SNEGSKA (reference sequence). V gave up 6 bases and J gave up 4 bases; unmatched junction bases: 8. For TCR beta, libraries came from iRepertoire HTBI primers and Arm-PCR of CDR3 regions. One entry per CDR3 protein results from TCRdb running MiXCR on the multiplex PCR reads. The sample yields 350,000 to 450,000 distinct CDR3 sequences, roughly 20% seen once. Indicated time point: persistent/refractory GD, antithyroid drugs over 5 years with positive TRAb. Extracted RNA from PBMCs served as the source of the TCR library.

The source material was peripheral blood mononuclear cells (PBMCs), sampled when the disease was refractory, from a patient treated with antithyroid drugs. The source of this sequence is a female donor with Graves disease. This chain links TRBV20-1 with TRBJ2-5, with 10 bases aligning to TRBD2. The CDR3 coding sequence is TGCAGTGCCCCAGCGGGAGGGCCTGGAGAGACCCAGTACTTC. This encodes CSAPAGGPGETQYF.